These T cell receptor beta chains were read from a single sample in a study of blood T cell repertoires in COVID-19. Sequenced by immunoSEQ multiplex PCR; TCRdb stores in-frame clones only, minus some. The table lists hundreds of thousands of clones, nearly 90% of them singletons, with around 1.9% in the top ten. Material for sequencing was PBMCs or T cells enriched from blood (not recorded which). The receptors were gathered from a woman in her forties with acute COVID-19. Each CDR3 is given with its conserved first and last residue. A D gene is named only where the DNA matches it firmly. Only some rows state a clone size, as once, few, many or a class for expanded clones.

V	size	J	D	CDR3	DNA
TRBV5-5	.	TRBJ2-7	.	CASEGENYEQYF	TGTGCCAGCGAGGGGGAGAACTACGAGCAGTACTTC
TRBV19	.	TRBJ1-5	TRBD1	CASSTLRDRGTLGQPQHF	TGTGCCAGTAGTACCTTACGGGACAGGGGCACTTTGGGTCAGCCCCAGCATTTT
TRBV28	.	TRBJ1-2	TRBD1	CASSLTWTGEDDGYTF	TGTGCCAGCAGTTTAACCTGGACAGGGGAAGATGATGGCTACACCTTC
TRBV9	.	TRBJ2-5	TRBD2	CASSVAGGPQETQYF	TGTGCCAGCAGCGTAGCGGGGGGGCCCCAAGAGACCCAGTACTTC
TRBV2	.	TRBJ1-2	TRBD1	CASSERRTGTSYGYTF	TGTGCCAGCAGTGAACGTAGGACAGGGACCTCCTATGGCTACACCTTC
TRBV27	once	TRBJ1-5	.	CASRQFSNQPQHF	TGTGCCAGTCGACAGTTTAGCAATCAGCCCCAGCATTTT
TRBV30	.	TRBJ1-2	.	CAWSVYRDGGYTF	TGTGCCTGGAGTGTATACAGGGATGGCGGCTACACCTTC
TRBV24-1	.	TRBJ1-1	.	CATSDSSRGGTEAFF	TGTGCCACCAGTGATTCATCTCGGGGAGGCACTGAAGCTTTCTTT
TRBV5-1	.	TRBJ1-2	TRBD1	CASSTAGQGANYGYTF	TGCGCCAGCAGCACCGCTGGACAGGGCGCTAACTATGGCTACACCTTC
TRBV5-1	.	TRBJ1-3	.	CASSLDGVSGNTIYF	TGCGCCAGCAGCTTGGACGGAGTCTCTGGAAACACCATATATTTT
TRBV7-8	.	TRBJ2-2	TRBD1	CASSSGTGGYGGELFF	TGTGCCAGCAGCTCCGGGACAGGGGGTTATGGCGGGGAGCTGTTTTTT